Below, 13 T cell receptor beta chains from the same sample are listed, as sequenced in a study of Tregs in tolerant kidney transplant recipients. Profiling relied on immunoSEQ multiplex PCR, and the TCRdb table lists in-frame clones only, not all of them. Here the sample spans 98,000 or so clones, 90% being singletons. The sequences come from CD4+ T cells from blood, collected before the transplant. These receptor sequences come from a human donor who received a combined kidney and bone marrow transplant.

The chain carries TRBV13 and TRBJ1-6, with D possibly matching TRBD1 (5 bases). The CDR3 loop spans 15 amino acids. In germline, CDR1 is PRHDT, CDR2 FYEKMQ (reference sequence). The V gene lost 3 bases and the J gene lost 8 bases, with 14 bases spanning the gap. The CDR3 DNA reads as TGTGCCAGCAGCTTGACCCAGGGCAGGGATTCACCCCTCCACTTT. This encodes CASSLTQGRDSPLHF. Full variable domain (outside the CDR3, taken from reference TRBV13 and TRBJ1-6): AAGVIQSPRHLIKEKRETATLKCYPIPRHDTVYWYQQGPGQDPQFLISFYEKMQSDKGSIPDRFSAQQFSDYHSELNMSSLELGDSALYFCASSLTQGRDSPLHFGNGTRLTVT.

The J gene is TRBJ1-4, the V gene TRBV6-5; TRBD1 matches 8 bases. Looked up from germline, CDR1 is MNHEY and CDR2 is SVGAGI. The ends lost 0 bases at V and 5 bases at J; junction bases unmatched: 2. The CDR3 covers 15 residues. The CDR3 loop is CASSYSGQENEKLFF. The CDR3 DNA follows: TGTGCCAGCAGTTACTCGGGACAGGAAAATGAAAAACTGTTTTTT.

The chain's CDR3 is CATSRAQRTFNEQFF. The CDR3, as DNA: TGTGCCACCAGCAGAGCCCAGAGGACATTCAATGAGCAGTTCTTC. The chain couples TRBV15 to TRBJ2-1, with D possibly matching TRBD1 (5 bases). CDR1 is LNHNV and CDR2 is YYDKDF in the germline V gene (reference sequence). Trimming removed 1 base at V and 6 bases at J, with 13 bases between. The CDR3 is made up of 15 amino acids.

The rearrangement links TRBV29-1 to TRBJ2-1; TRBD2 aligns across 14 bases. The germline V gene encodes CDR1 SQVTM and CDR2 ANQGSEA. This CDR3 spans 14 amino acids. After removal of 3 bases from V and 10 bases from J, the junction contained 5 bases not matched to a gene. Written as DNA, the CDR3 is TGCAGCGTTGATTGGGGACTAGCGGGAGCCGAGCAGTTCTTC. It is translated as CSVDWGLAGAEQFF.

The chain has TRBV5-4 and TRBJ2-1; the match to TRBD1 covers 10 bases. From germline, CDR1 is SGHNT and CDR2 YYREEE (reference sequence). This CDR3 spans 16 amino acids. V was clipped by 0 bases and J by 3 bases; unmatched bases: 3. CDR3 region: CASSLGTGGLYNEQFF. CDR3 nucleotide sequence: TGTGCCAGCAGCTTGGGGACAGGGGGACTCTACAATGAGCAGTTCTTC.

CDR3 amino acids: CASSQVGQWSSGGPGTQYF. CDR3 DNA sequence: TGTGCCAGCAGCCAAGTGGGTCAGTGGTCTAGCGGGGGCCCGGGTACGCAGTATTTT. The chain employs TRBV4-2 and TRBJ2-3, with 10 nucleotides matching TRBD2. J lost 8 bases, V lost 1 base, and 18 bases had no gene match. CDR3 size: 19 residues. From germline, CDR1 is LGHNA and CDR2 YNFKEQ.

This clone was detected once. V gene TRBV10-2 combines with J gene TRBJ1-2, with TRBD1 identical over 8 bases. Germline CDR1 WSHSY, CDR2 SAAADI. CDR3 length equals 13 residues. The junction had 3 bases not matched to a gene; V was cut back by 6 bases and J by 3 bases. CDR3 DNA sequence: TGCGCCAGCAGCCCACAGGGGGACTATGGCTACACCTTC. This sequence encodes CASSPQGDYGYTF.

This sequence joins TRBV7-2 and TRBJ2-7; 10 bases align to TRBD2. V lost 5 bases to trimming and J lost 6 bases; unmatched junction nucleotides: 13. The CDR3 contains 16 residues. Germline V gene sequence: CDR1 SGHTA, CDR2 FQGNSA. The CDR3 coding sequence is TGTGCCAGCAGCACCTGGACTAGCGGAGGCCCTCTCGAGCAGTACTTC. Translation: CASSTWTSGGPLEQYF.

The chain joins TRBV2 to TRBJ2-2; 7 bases map to TRBD1. This CDR3 contains 14 residues. Losses at the gene ends were 7 bases for V and 1 base for J; bases not matched to a gene: 3. Germline CDR1 and CDR2: SNHLY and FYNNEI. The CDR3 reads CASTRQGNTGELFF. In nucleotides, the CDR3 is TGTGCCAGCACCAGACAGGGGAACACCGGGGAGCTGTTTTTT.

The rearrangement uses TRBV7-2 and TRBJ2-7, with 12 nucleotides matching TRBD2. This CDR3 contains 19 residues. The germline gives CDR1 SGHTA, CDR2 FQGNSA. V lost 2 bases, J lost 2 bases, and 13 bases stayed unmatched. CDR3 sequence: CASSLSRLAGVSGTYEQYF. CDR3 nucleotide sequence: TGTGCCAGCAGCTTATCTAGACTAGCGGGAGTATCGGGGACCTACGAGCAGTACTTC.

V and J are TRBV18 and TRBJ2-7; the match to TRBD1 covers 8 bases. The length of the CDR3 is 15 residues. Germline V gene sequence: CDR1 KGHSH, CDR2 LQKENI. V trimming: 3 bases; J trimming: 5 bases; junction bases outside the gene matches: 9. CDR3 DNA sequence: TGTGCCAGCTCACCTTATCCCGACAGGGGCAACGAGCAGTACTTC. This encodes CASSPYPDRGNEQYF.

The chain combines TRBV19 with TRBJ2-5, with a possible D match to TRBD2 (6 bases). Germline CDR1 is LNHDA and CDR2 is SQIVND (reference sequence). CDR3 length equals 17 residues. V lost 3 bases to trimming and J lost 1 base, with 18 bases between them. For the CDR3, the DNA is TGTGCCAGTAGTATCCCCCCCGGGACTGCCTTCCAAGAGACCCAGTACTTC. Protein sequence: CASSIPPGTAFQETQYF.

This clone was recorded only once. The rearrangement links TRBV6-1 to TRBJ2-4; D unclear. V was shortened by 5 bases and J by 9 bases, with 8 bases between the two germline ends. The CDR3 covers 11 residues. Per the germline V gene, CDR1 is MNHNS and CDR2 is SASEGT. The CDR3 coding sequence is TGTGCCAGCAGTTCACGTAGCATTCAGTACTTC. Protein product: CASSSRSIQYF.